These 25 T cell receptor beta chains share one sample of origin, sequenced in a study of blood T cell repertoires in COVID-19. Only in-frame clones appear in the TCRdb table, and some are missing; sequencing was by immunoSEQ multiplex PCR. The table has some 80,000 clones, approximately 80% seen once; the top ten hold just over 35%. The sample consisted of peripheral blood. Receptors originate from a woman in her 70s with acute or convalescent COVID-19.

The chain carries TRBV19 and TRBJ2-1; D ambiguous. Per the germline V gene, CDR1 is LNHDA and CDR2 is SQIVND (reference sequence). The ends were cut back, 3 bases at V and 6 bases at J, with 6 bases in the middle. The CDR3 extends over 12 amino acids. The CDR3 coding sequence is TGTGCCAGTAGTATTCGCGTCAATGAGCAGTTCTTC. It codes for CASSIRVNEQFF. The entire variable domain, with the rest obtained from reference TRBV19 and TRBJ2-1, is as follows: DGGITQSPKYLFRKEGQNVTLSCEQNLNHDAMYWYRQDPGQGLRLIYYSQIVNDFQKGDIAEGYSVSREKKESFPLTVTSAQKNPTAFYLCASSIRVNEQFFGPGTRLTVL.

The rearrangement joins TRBV2 to TRBJ1-1, with 8 bases lining up with TRBD1. The CDR3 loop spans 15 amino acids. The trim removed 6 bases at V and 2 bases at J, leaving 8 bases unmatched. Germline-derived CDR1 and CDR2 are SNHLY and FYNNEI. CDR3 in DNA: TGTGCCAGCAGCTATACTGGACAGGGCAACACTGAAGCTTTCTTT. This encodes CASSYTGQGNTEAFF.

This chain links TRBV12-2 with TRBJ1-5; the D segment call TRBD1 is taken from the table without a DNA check. TRBV12-2 is termed a pseudogene. This CDR3 is 16 amino acids long. The CDR3 DNA reads TGTGCAAGTCGCTCCCTAAATACAGGGCTCGGTCAGCCCCAGCATTTT. This gives the protein CASRSLNTGLGQPQHF.

This chain joins TRBV7-8 and TRBJ2-7; TRBD2 agrees at 7 bases. The CDR3 loop spans 16 amino acids. The germline V gene encodes CDR1 SGHVS and CDR2 FQNEAQ. V trimming: 5 bases; J trimming: 2 bases; junction bases outside the gene matches: 12. The CDR3 DNA reads TGTGCCAGCAGCCATCTTGGACTAGGAGAGGCCTACGAGCAGTACTTC. Its protein is CASSHLGLGEAYEQYF.

The V gene is TRBV24-1, the J gene TRBJ1-1; a weak D match, TRBD1 (5 bases). Deletions cut 5 bases from V and 5 bases from J, with 8 bases between. The germline gives CDR1 KGHDR, CDR2 SFDVKD. The CDR3 extends over 12 amino acids. This CDR3 reads CATSAGGTEAFF. Written as DNA, the CDR3 is TGTGCCACCAGTGCGGGGGGGACTGAAGCTTTCTTT.

The chain links TRBV27 to TRBJ1-4, with unresolved D. The CDR3 extends over 13 amino acids. The germline V gene has CDR1 MNHEY and CDR2 SMNVEV (reference sequence). Between the trimmed V and J ends, which lost 3 bases and 4 bases, there was a span of 6 bases. This CDR3 is CASSFGINEKLFF. CDR3 nucleotide sequence: TGTGCCAGCAGTTTCGGGATTAATGAAAAACTGTTTTTT.

The rearrangement uses TRBV5-6 and TRBJ2-5; 7 bases are a match to TRBD1. The CDR3 length is 14 residues. Germline trimming cut 4 bases from V and 2 bases from J; bases unmatched to any gene: 5. CDR1 and CDR2 (germline): SGHDT, YYEEEE. Here the CDR3 reads CASSITGAQETQYF. For the CDR3, the DNA is TGTGCCAGCAGCATTACAGGGGCACAAGAGACCCAGTACTTC.

This rearrangement joins TRBV19 to TRBJ2-1; D might be TRBD1 (6 bases). The CDR3 is 13 residues long. The germline V and J ends were trimmed by 1 base and 9 bases, with 10 bases remaining between them. The germline CDR1 and CDR2 sequences are LNHDA and SQIVND (reference sequence). DNA for the CDR3: TGTGCCAGTAGTATAGCAGGGGATAGTGAGCAGTTCTTC. Its translation: CASSIAGDSEQFF.

V gene TRBV9 combines with J gene TRBJ2-1, with D perhaps matching TRBD1 (6 bases). Trimming removed 3 bases at V and 8 bases at J, with 15 bases between. Germline CDR1 and CDR2: SGDLS and YYNGEE. This CDR3 is built from 14 residues. The CDR3 region is CASSEGLQGYEQFF. CDR3 nucleotide sequence: TGTGCCAGCAGCGAGGGATTACAGGGTTATGAGCAGTTCTTC.

The genes are TRBV12-5 and TRBJ2-1, with 12 bases fitting TRBD2. With V trimmed by 8 bases and J by 0 bases, 20 bases remained unmatched. The germline CDR1 and CDR2 sequences are LGHNT and FRNRAP. The CDR3 has 21 residues. The CDR3 DNA reads as TGTGCTAGTAGGACGGAAGGACTAGCGGGAACCCGAACGAGCTCCTACAATGAGCAGTTCTTC. It is translated as CASRTEGLAGTRTSSYNEQFF.

CDR3 sequence reads: CASSPQVGRFTDTQYF. CDR3 sequence (DNA): TGTGCCAGCAGCCCCCAGGTGGGGAGATTCACAGATACGCAGTATTTT. The chain carries TRBV7-3 and TRBJ2-3; tentatively, D is TRBD2 (5 bases). Germline-derived CDR1 and CDR2 are SGHTA and FQGTGA. Trimming pared 5 bases from V and 2 bases from J, leaving 17 bases between. The CDR3 covers 16 residues. The full variable domain, completed using reference TRBV7-3 and TRBJ2-3, is GAGVSQTPSNKVTEKGKYVELRCDPISGHTALYWYRQSLGQGPEFLIYFQGTGAADDSGLPNDRFFAVRPEGSVSTLKIQRTERGDSAVYLCASSPQVGRFTDTQYFGPGTRLTVL.

The J gene is TRBJ1-5, the V gene TRBV19; TRBD1 matches 7 bases. In germline, CDR1 is LNHDA, CDR2 SQIVND (reference sequence). Losses at the gene ends were 4 bases for V and 6 bases for J; bases not matched to a gene: 9. The CDR3 has 15 residues. DNA for the CDR3: TGTGCCAGTAGTACATACACAGGGGTTGGTCAGCCCCAGCATTTT. This codes for CASSTYTGVGQPQHF.

The chain has TRBV14 and TRBJ2-1; TRBD2 aligns across 8 bases. V shed 5 bases, J shed 9 bases, and the junction held 9 bases outside the gene matches. The CDR3 extends over 14 amino acids. Germline loops: CDR1 SGHDN, CDR2 FVKESK. For the CDR3, the DNA is TGTGCCAGCAGCTTACGCGGGGGGCTGGGTGAGCAGTTCTTC. It translates to CASSLRGGLGEQFF.

This clone was counted a few times. The rearrangement links TRBV12-5 to TRBJ2-7, with 12 bases fitting TRBD2. V shed 1 base, J shed 2 bases, and the junction held 3 bases outside the gene matches. The CDR3 loop spans 16 amino acids. CDR1 and CDR2 (germline): LGHNT, FRNRAP. For the CDR3, the DNA is TGTGCTAGTGGTTTGGGGACTAGCGGGACGACCTACGAGCAGTACTTC. As protein: CASGLGTSGTTYEQYF. Drawing the rest from reference TRBV12-5 and TRBJ2-7, the complete variable domain is DARVTQTPRHKVTEMGQEVTMRCQPILGHNTVFWYRQTMMQGLELLAYFRNRAPLDDSGMPKDRFSAEMPDATLATLKIQPSEPRDSAVYFCASGLGTSGTTYEQYFGPGTRLTVT.

The V and J genes are TRBV3-1 (or the pseudogene TRBV3-2) and TRBJ2-1; unclear D gene. CDR3 length equals 15 residues. V gave up 0 bases and J gave up 1 base, with 7 bases separating them. In germline, CDR1 is LGHDT, CDR2 YNNKEL (reference sequence). This CDR3 is CASSQEASSYNEQFF. In nucleotides, the CDR3 is TGTGCCAGCAGCCAAGAGGCTAGTTCCTACAATGAGCAGTTCTTC.

The chain combines TRBV25-1 with TRBJ1-2; TRBD1 agrees at 9 bases. Trimming cost V 5 bases and J 4 bases; bases outside gene matches: 5. Germline-derived CDR1 and CDR2 are MGHDK and SYGVNS. The CDR3 consists of 14 residues. CDR3 in amino acids: CASSSLTGGYGYTF. The CDR3, as DNA: TGTGCCAGCAGTTCCCTGACAGGGGGCTATGGCTACACCTTC.

V is TRBV5-6 and J is TRBJ1-3, with D uncertain. Germline assignment: CDR1 SGHDT and CDR2 YYEEEE. The germline V and J ends were trimmed by 2 bases and 0 bases, with 15 bases remaining between them. CDR3 length: 17 amino acids. This CDR3 reads CASSLWRQRLSGNTIYF. The DNA for the CDR3 is TGTGCCAGCAGCTTATGGCGCCAGAGACTCTCTGGAAACACCATATATTTT.

The chain joins TRBV27 to TRBJ1-6; 8 bases map to TRBD1. The CDR3 extends over 15 amino acids. Looked up from germline, CDR1 is MNHEY and CDR2 is SMNVEV (reference sequence). J lost 9 bases, V lost 4 bases, and 8 bases had no gene match. In DNA, the CDR3 is TGTGCCAGCAGTTACAGGGGGAGGGTCGGTTCACCCCTCCACTTT. Translating gives CASSYRGRVGSPLHF.

The rearrangement links TRBV18 to TRBJ2-7; D is perhaps TRBD1 (5 bases). V was cut by 4 bases and J by 4 bases, with 11 bases left in between. The CDR3 runs to 13 residues. Germline CDR1 is KGHSH and CDR2 is LQKENI. The DNA for the CDR3 is TGTGCCAGCTCACAGTCGGCAGGGTACGAGCAGTACTTC. Protein sequence: CASSQSAGYEQYF.

The chain combines TRBV2 with TRBJ1-6; a weak D match, TRBD1 (6 bases). V was shortened by 7 bases and J by 10 bases, with 14 bases between the two germline ends. The CDR3 loop spans 13 amino acids. Germline V gene data show CDR1 as SNHLY and CDR2 as FYNNEI. DNA for the CDR3: TGTGCCAGCACTTCAGGGGTAGGGTCACCCCTCCACTTT. This encodes CASTSGVGSPLHF.

The J gene is TRBJ1-4, the V gene TRBV12-3 or TRBV12-4; D may be TRBD1 (5 bases). The CDR3 loop spans 13 amino acids. Trimming took 0 bases from V and 11 from J, leaving 10 bases between them. The CDR3 nucleotides are TGTGCCAGCAGTTTAGCCCGGGGGGGGAAACTGTTTTTT. It is translated as CASSLARGGKLFF.

CDR3 coding DNA: TGCGCCAGCAGCCAGAGAGGTAGCAATCAGCCCCAGCATTTT. It specifies CASSQRGSNQPQHF. The chain recombines TRBV4-1 with TRBJ1-5, with no clear D. The CDR3 length is 14 residues. Germline CDR1 reads MGHRA; CDR2 reads YSYEKL. The V end lost 3 bases, the J end lost 0 bases, and 6 bases lay between the germline ends.

The chain employs TRBV5-1 and TRBJ1-1; 7 bases align to TRBD1. V gave up 0 bases and J gave up 7 bases; unmatched junction bases: 3. Germline CDR1 reads SGHRS; CDR2 reads YFSETQ. The CDR3 has 13 amino acids. The CDR3 DNA sequence: TGCGCCAGCAGCTTGGCCGGGGACAGTGAAGCTTTCTTT. Amino acids: CASSLAGDSEAFF.

V and J are TRBV13 and TRBJ1-2, with 9 bases aligning to TRBD1. The CDR3 sequence is 22 residues long. Trimming at V came to 5 bases and at J to 0 bases, leaving 25 bases not matched to a gene. Germline values: CDR1 PRHDT, CDR2 FYEKMQ (reference sequence). For the CDR3, the DNA is TGTGCCAGCAGCCCCCACTCAACCCAGACTCCGGGACAGGGAGAAGCTAACTATGGCTACACCTTC. Translating gives CASSPHSTQTPGQGEANYGYTF.

The gene calls are TRBV18 and TRBJ2-7, with D hard to call. Germline V CDR1 and CDR2: KGHSH, LQKENI. The ends were cut back, 1 base at V and 3 bases at J, with 16 bases in the middle. The CDR3 extends over 16 amino acids. The CDR3 nucleotides are TGTGCCAGCTCACCACAAACAGAACTCGCCTTCTACGAGCAGTACTTC. It translates to CASSPQTELAFYEQYF.